This TCR beta chain appears in the sequencing data of a study of cytomegalovirus exposure and HLA in healthy donors. V lost 5 bases, J lost 4 bases, and 12 bases stayed unmatched. Germline values: CDR1 PRHDT, CDR2 FYEKMQ (reference sequence). The length of the CDR3 is 18 residues. The PCR made use of 60 Vbeta and 13 Jbeta primers. TCRdb's table, derived via immunoSEQ multiplex PCR, lists solely in-frame clones and lacks some. The sample yields about 72,000 clones, around three quarters seen once. The chain joins TRBV13 to TRBJ2-2, with TRBD2 identical over 11 bases. The TCR sequence derives from a man aged 35 to 55 in good health and CMV-seronegative. The specimen was PBMCs. The chain's CDR3 is CASSRRGGLAAGTGELFF. For the CDR3, the DNA is TGTGCCAGCAGCAGGAGGGGGGGACTAGCGGCAGGCACCGGGGAGCTGTTTTTT.